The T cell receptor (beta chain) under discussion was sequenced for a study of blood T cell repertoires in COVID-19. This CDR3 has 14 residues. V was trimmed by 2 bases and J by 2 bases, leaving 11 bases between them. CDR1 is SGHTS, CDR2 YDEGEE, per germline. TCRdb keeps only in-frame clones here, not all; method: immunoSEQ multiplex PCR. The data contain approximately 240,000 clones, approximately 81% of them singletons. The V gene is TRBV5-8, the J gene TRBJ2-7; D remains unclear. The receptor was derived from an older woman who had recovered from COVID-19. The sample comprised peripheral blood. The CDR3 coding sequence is TGTGCCAGCAGCTTTCTGTTCCGGGCCTACGAGCAGTACTTC. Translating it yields CASSFLFRAYEQYF. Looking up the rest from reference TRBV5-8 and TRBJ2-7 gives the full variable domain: EAGVTQSPTHLIKTRGQQATLRCSPISGHTSVYWYQQALGLGLQFLLWYDEGEERNRGNFPPRFSGRQFPNYSSELNVNALELEDSALYLCASSFLFRAYEQYFGPGTRLTVT.